This T cell receptor (beta chain) came from a study of cytomegalovirus exposure and HLA in healthy donors. Study outcomes and limitations: According to a later analysis, most TCR beta chains associated with CMV appeared HLA-restricted.

Sampled while nominally healthy, donors likely had unrecorded immune exposures. With 3 bases clipped from V and 1 base from J, the junction kept 2 bases outside the gene matches. CDR3 length equals 16 residues. Germline V gene lookup returns CDR1 SGHRS and CDR2 YFSETQ. 60 Vbeta and 13 Jbeta primers were used in PCR. Data came from immunoSEQ multiplex PCR; TCRdb stores just in-frame clones and leaves some out. The sample carries 200,000 or so clones, less than 80% recorded once. As concerns this clone: Its antigen is unidentified.

The chain recombines TRBV5-1 with TRBJ2-3; 13 bases line up with TRBD2. The sequenced sample consisted of PBMCs. The sequence was collected from a girl aged 2-15 years in good health and CMV-seronegative. Here the CDR3 DNA reads TGCGCCAGCAGCTACGGACTAGCGGGGGGCACAGATACGCAGTATTTT. This codes for CASSYGLAGGTDTQYF.